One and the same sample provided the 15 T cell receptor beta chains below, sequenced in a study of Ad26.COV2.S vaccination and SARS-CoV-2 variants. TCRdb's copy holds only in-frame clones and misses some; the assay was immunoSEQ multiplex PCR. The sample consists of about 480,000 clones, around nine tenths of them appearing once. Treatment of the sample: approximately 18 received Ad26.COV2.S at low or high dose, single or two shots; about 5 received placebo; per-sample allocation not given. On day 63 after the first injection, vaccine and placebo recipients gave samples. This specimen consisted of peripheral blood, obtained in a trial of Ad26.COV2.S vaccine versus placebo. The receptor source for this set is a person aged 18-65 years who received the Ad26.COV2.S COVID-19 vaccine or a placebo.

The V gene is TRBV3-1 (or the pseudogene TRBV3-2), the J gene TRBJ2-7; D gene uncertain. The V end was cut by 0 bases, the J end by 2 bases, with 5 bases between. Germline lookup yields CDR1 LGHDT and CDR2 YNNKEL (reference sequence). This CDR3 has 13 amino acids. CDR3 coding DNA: TGTGCCAGCAGCCAAGACGGAACCTACGAGCAGTACTTC. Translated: CASSQDGTYEQYF.

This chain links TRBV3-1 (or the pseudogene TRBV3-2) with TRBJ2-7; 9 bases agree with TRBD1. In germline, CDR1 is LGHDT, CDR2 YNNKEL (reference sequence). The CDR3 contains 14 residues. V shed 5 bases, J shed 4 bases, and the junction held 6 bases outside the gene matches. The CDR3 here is CASSFRDRVYEQYF. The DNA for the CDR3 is TGTGCCAGCAGCTTCCGGGACAGGGTTTACGAGCAGTACTTC.

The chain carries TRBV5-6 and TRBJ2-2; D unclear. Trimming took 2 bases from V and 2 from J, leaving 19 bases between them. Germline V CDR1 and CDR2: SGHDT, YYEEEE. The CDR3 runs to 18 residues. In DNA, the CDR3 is TGTGCCAGCAGCTTTAGTATATCTCCTAGGGATAACACCGGGGAGCTGTTTTTT. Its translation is CASSFSISPRDNTGELFF. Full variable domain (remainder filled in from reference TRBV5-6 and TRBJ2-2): DAGVTQSPTHLIKTRGQQVTLRCSPKSGHDTVSWYQQALGQGPQFIFQYYEEEERQRGNFPDRFSGHQFPNYSSELNVNALLLGDSALYLCASSFSISPRDNTGELFFGEGSRLTVL.

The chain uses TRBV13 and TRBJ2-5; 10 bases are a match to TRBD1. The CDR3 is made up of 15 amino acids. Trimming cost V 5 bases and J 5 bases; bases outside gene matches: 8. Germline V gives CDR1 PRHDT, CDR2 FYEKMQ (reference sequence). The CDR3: CASSLRTGGGETQYF. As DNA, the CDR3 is TGTGCCAGCAGCCTACGGACAGGGGGAGGCGAGACCCAGTACTTC.

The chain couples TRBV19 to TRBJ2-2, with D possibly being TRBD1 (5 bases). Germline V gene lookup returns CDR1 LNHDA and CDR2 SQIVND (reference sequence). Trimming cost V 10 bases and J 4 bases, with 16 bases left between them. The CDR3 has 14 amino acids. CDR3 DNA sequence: TGTGCCACCCAAGGGGCTCTTCTCACCGGGGAGCTGTTTTTT. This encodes CATQGALLTGELFF.

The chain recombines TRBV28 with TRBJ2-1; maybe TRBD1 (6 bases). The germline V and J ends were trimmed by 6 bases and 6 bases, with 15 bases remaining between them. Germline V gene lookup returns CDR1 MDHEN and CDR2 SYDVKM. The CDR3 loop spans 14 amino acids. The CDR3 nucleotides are TGTGCCAGCAGGCTACAGGGTCCGGTCAATGAGCAGTTCTTC. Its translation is CASRLQGPVNEQFF.

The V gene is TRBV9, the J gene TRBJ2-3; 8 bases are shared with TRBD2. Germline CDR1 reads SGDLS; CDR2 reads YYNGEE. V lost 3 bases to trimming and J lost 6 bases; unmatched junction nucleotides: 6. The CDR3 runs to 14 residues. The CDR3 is CASSASRTSDTQYF. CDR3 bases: TGTGCCAGCAGCGCCTCCCGGACTAGCGATACGCAGTATTTT.

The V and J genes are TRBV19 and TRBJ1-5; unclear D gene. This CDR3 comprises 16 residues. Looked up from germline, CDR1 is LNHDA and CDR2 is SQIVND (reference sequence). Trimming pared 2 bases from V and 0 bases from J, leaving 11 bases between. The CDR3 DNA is TGTGCCAGTAGTATACCCACGGATTATAGCAATCAGCCCCAGCATTTT. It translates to CASSIPTDYSNQPQHF.

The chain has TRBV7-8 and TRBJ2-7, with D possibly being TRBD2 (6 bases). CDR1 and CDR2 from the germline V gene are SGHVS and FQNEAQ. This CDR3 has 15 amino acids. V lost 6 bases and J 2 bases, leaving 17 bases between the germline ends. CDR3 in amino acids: CASSYLAGTAYEQYF. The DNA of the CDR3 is TGTGCCAGCAGTTACCTTGCCGGGACTGCCTACGAGCAGTACTTC. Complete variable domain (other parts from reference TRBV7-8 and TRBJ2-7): GAGVSQSPRYKVAKRGQDVALRCDPISGHVSLFWYQQALGQGPEFLTYFQNEAQLDKSGLPSDRFFAERPEGSVSTLKIQRTQQEDSAVYLCASSYLAGTAYEQYFGPGTRLTVT.

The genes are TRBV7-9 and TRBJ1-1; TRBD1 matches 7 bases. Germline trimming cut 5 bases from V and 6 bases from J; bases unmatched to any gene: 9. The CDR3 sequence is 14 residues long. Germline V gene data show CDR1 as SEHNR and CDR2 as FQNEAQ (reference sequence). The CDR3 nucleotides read TGTGCCAGCAGCCACCCGGGACAGATCGCTGAAGCTTTCTTT. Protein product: CASSHPGQIAEAFF.

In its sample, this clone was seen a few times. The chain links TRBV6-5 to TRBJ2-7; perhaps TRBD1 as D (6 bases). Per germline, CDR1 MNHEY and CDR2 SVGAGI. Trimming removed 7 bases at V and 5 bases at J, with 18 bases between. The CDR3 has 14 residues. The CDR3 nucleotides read TGTGCCAGCACGCCCGGGACACGGGCCCACGAGCAGTACTTC. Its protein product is CASTPGTRAHEQYF.

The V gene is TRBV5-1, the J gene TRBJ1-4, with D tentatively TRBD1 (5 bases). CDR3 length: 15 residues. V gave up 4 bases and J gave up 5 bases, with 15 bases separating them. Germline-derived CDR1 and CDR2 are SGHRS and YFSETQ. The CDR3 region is CASSTSGTPNEKLFF. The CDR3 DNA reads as TGCGCCAGCAGCACCTCCGGGACCCCAAATGAAAAACTGTTTTTT.

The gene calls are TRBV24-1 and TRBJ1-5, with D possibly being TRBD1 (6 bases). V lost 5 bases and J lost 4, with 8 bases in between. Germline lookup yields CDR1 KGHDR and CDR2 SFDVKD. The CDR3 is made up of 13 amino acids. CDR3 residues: CATSGTANQPQHF. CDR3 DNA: TGTGCCACCAGTGGGACAGCAAATCAGCCCCAGCATTTT.

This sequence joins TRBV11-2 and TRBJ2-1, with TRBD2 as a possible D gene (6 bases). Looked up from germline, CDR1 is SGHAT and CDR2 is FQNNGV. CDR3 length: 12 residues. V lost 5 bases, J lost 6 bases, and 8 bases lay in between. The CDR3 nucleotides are TGTGCCAGCAGCCCAGCGGGCAATGAGCAGTTCTTC. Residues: CASSPAGNEQFF.

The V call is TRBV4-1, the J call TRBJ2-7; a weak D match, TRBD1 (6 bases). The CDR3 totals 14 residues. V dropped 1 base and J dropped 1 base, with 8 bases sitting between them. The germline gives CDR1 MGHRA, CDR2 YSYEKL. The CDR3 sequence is CASSQGQGSYEQYF. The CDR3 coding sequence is TGCGCCAGCAGCCAAGGGCAGGGGTCCTACGAGCAGTACTTC.